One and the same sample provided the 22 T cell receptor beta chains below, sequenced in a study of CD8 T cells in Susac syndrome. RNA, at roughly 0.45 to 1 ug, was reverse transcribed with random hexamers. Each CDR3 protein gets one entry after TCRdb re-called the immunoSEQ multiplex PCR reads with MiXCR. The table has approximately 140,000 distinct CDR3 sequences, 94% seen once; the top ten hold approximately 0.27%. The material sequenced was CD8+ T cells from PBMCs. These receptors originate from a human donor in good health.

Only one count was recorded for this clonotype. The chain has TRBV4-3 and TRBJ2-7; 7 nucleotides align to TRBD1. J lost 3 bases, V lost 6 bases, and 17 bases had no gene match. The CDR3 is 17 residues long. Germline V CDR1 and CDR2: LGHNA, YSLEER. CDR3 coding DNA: TGCGCCAGCAGAATGGTGGACAGGCAAGTGGTCGTCTACGAGCAGTACTTC. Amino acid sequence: CASRMVDRQVVVYEQYF.

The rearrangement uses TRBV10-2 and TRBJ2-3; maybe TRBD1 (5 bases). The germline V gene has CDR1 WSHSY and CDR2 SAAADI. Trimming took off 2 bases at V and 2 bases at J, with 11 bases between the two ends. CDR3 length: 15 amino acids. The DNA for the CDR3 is TGCGCCAGCAGTGAGGGGCCAGGGCCCACAGATACGCAGTATTTT. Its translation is CASSEGPGPTDTQYF.

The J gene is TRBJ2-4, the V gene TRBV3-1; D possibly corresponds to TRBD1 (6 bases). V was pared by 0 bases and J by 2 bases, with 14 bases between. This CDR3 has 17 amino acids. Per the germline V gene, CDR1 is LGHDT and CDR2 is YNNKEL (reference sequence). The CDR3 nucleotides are TGTGCCAGCAGCCAAGATAGGGGAAGGGACACCAAAAACATTCAGTACTTC. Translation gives CASSQDRGRDTKNIQYF.

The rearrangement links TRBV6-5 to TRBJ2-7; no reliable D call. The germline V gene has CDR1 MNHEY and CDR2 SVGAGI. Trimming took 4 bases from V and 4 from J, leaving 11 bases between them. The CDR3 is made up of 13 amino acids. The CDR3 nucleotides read TGTGCCAGCAGTTCGGTTTTAGGATACGAGCAGTACTTC. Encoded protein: CASSSVLGYEQYF.

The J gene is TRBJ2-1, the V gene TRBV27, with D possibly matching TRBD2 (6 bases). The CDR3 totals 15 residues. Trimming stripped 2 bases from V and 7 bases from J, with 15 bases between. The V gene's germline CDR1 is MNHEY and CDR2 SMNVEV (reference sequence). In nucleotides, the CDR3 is TGTGCCAGCAGTTTAAGCCGGAGGGTGATGAATGAGCAGTTCTTC. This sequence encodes CASSLSRRVMNEQFF.

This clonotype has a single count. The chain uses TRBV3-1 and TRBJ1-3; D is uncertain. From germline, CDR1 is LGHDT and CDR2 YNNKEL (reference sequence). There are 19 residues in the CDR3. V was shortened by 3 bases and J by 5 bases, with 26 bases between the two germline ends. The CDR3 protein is CASSHPEKGSSHYRNTIYF. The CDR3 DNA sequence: TGTGCCAGCAGCCACCCCGAAAAGGGCAGTTCTCACTACCGAAACACCATATATTTT.

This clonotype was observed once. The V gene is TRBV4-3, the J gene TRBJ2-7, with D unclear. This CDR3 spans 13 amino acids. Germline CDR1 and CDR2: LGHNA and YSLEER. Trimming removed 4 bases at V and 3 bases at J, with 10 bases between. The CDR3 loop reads CASSPSVNYEQYF. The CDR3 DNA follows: TGCGCCAGCAGCCCCTCGGTCAACTACGAGCAGTACTTC.

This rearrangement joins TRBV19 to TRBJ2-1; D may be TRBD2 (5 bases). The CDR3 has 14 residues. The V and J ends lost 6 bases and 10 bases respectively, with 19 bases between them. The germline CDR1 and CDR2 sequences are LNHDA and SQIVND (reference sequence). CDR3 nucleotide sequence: TGTGCCAGTAGAACTAGGGCAGGTCAGCACGAGCAGTTCTTC. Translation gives CASRTRAGQHEQFF. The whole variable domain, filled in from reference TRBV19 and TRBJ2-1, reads DGGITQSPKYLFRKEGQNVTLSCEQNLNHDAMYWYRQDPGQGLRLIYYSQIVNDFQKGDIAEGYSVSREKKESFPLTVTSAQKNPTAFYLCASRTRAGQHEQFFGPGTRLTVL.

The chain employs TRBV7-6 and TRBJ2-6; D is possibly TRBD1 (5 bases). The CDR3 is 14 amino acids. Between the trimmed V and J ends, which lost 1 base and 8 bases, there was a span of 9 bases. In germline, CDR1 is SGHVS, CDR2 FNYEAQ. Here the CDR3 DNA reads TGTGCCAGCAGCTTAGGAACAGGACCCAACGTCCTGACTTTC. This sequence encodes CASSLGTGPNVLTF.

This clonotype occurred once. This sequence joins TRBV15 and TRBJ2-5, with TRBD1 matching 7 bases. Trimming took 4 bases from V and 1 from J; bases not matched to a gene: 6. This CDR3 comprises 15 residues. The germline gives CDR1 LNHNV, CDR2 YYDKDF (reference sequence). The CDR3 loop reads CATSKQGRPQETQYF. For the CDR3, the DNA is TGTGCCACCAGCAAACAGGGGCGCCCCCAAGAGACCCAGTACTTC.

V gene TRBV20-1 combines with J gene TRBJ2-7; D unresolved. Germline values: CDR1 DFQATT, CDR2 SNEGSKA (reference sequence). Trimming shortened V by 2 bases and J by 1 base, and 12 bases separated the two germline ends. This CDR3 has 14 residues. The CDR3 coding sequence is TGCAGTGCTAGACCCATCGACTCTTCCTACGAGCAGTACTTC. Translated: CSARPIDSSYEQYF.

This CDR3 reads CASSQDGLTGGLEEQYF. As DNA, the CDR3 is TGTGCCAGCAGCCAAGATGGTTTAACAGGGGGTTTAGAAGAGCAGTACTTC. The chain uses TRBV14 and TRBJ2-7, with 8 bases identical to TRBD1. The CDR3 loop spans 17 amino acids. V lost 0 bases and J lost 7; bases outside the gene matches: 14. Per germline, CDR1 SGHDN and CDR2 FVKESK.

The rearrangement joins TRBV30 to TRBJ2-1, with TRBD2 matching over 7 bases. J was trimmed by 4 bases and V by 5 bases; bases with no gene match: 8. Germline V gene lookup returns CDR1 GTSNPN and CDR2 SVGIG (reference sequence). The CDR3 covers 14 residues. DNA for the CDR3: TGTGCCTGGGACATTCCGGGACTATACAATGAGCAGTTCTTC. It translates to CAWDIPGLYNEQFF.

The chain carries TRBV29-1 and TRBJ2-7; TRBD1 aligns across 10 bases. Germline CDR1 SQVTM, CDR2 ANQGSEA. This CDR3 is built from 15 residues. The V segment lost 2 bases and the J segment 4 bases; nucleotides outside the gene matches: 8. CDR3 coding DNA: TGCAGCGTTGAATCGTGGGACAGGGGTGGATACGAGCAGTACTTC. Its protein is CSVESWDRGGYEQYF.

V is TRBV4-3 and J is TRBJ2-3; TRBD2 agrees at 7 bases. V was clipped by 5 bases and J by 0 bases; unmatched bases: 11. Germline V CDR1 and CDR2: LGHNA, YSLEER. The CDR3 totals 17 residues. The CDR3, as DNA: TGCGCCAGCAGCTCCGATTTACTAGCGTTTAGCACAGATACGCAGTATTTT. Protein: CASSSDLLAFSTDTQYF.

In DNA, the CDR3 is TGTGCCACCAGCGCGGCCATCACCGGGGAGCTGTTTTTT. Residues: CATSAAITGELFF. J is TRBJ2-2 and V is TRBV24-1; D unclear. Germline V gene sequence: CDR1 KGHDR, CDR2 SFDVKD. This CDR3 is built from 13 residues. V lost 7 bases and J lost 4, with 9 bases in between.

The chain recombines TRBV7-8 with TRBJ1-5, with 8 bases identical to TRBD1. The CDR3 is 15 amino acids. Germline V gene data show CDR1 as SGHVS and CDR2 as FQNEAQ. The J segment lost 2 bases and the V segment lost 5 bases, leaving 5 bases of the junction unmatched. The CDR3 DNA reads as TGTGCCAGCAGCCGGACAGGGAGGGGCAATCAGCCCCAGCATTTT. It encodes CASSRTGRGNQPQHF.

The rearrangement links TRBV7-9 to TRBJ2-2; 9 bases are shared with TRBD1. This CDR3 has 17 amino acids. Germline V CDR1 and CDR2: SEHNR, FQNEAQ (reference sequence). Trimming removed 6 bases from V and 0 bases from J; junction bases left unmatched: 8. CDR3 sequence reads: CASRPRDRAANTGELFF. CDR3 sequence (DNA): TGTGCCAGCAGACCCCGGGACAGGGCCGCGAACACCGGGGAGCTGTTTTTT.

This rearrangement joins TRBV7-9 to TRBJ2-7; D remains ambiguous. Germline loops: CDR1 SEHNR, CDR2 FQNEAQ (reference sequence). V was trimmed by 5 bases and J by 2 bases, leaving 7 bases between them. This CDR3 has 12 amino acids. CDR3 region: CASSKRPYEQYF. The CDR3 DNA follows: TGTGCCAGCAGCAAGAGACCCTACGAGCAGTACTTC.

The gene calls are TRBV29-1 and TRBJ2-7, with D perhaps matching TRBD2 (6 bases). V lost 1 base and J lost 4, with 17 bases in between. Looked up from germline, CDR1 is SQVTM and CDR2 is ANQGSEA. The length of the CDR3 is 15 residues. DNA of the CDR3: TGCAGCGTTGAAGGAGGAGGGACTGGCTCGTACGAGCAGTACTTC. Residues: CSVEGGGTGSYEQYF.

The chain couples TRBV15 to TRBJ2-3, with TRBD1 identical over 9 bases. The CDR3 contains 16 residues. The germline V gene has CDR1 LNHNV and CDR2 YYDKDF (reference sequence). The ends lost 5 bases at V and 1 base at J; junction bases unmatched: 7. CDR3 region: CATSLRQGGGTDTQYF. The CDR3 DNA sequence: TGTGCCACCAGCCTTAGACAGGGGGGTGGCACAGATACGCAGTATTTT.

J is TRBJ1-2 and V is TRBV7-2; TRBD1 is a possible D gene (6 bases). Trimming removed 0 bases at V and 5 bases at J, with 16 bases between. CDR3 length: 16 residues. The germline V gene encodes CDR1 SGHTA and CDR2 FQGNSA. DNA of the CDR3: TGTGCCAGCAGCTTAGCGGGGGCAGGGCTACCATATGGCTACACCTTC. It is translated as CASSLAGAGLPYGYTF.